Listed here are 19 T cell receptor beta chains from one sample, sequenced in a study of blood T cell repertoires in COVID-19. Produced via immunoSEQ multiplex PCR; TCRdb's table is partial and in-frame only. This table holds about 68,000 clones, approximately 86% found once. Sample: peripheral blood. The source of these receptors is a woman between 55 and 75 years old with acute or convalescent COVID-19.

The rearrangement joins TRBV5-1 to TRBJ2-6; D is possibly TRBD2 (5 bases). The CDR3 loop spans 15 amino acids. CDR1 and CDR2 (germline): SGHRS, YFSETQ. With 3 bases removed from V and 4 bases from J, the gap between germline ends came to 11 bases. As DNA, the CDR3 is TGCGCCAGCAGCTCCGGGGATTTGGGGGCCAACGTCCTGACTTTC. Translated: CASSSGDLGANVLTF.

This sequence joins TRBV3-1 (or the pseudogene TRBV3-2) and TRBJ1-4, with 7 bases lining up with TRBD1. Germline values: CDR1 LGHDT, CDR2 YNNKEL (reference sequence). The CDR3 covers 15 residues. V lost 3 bases and J lost 0; bases outside the gene matches: 1. DNA of the CDR3: TGTGCCAGCAGCCAGGGGACAGCAACTAATGAAAAACTGTTTTTT. Translation gives CASSQGTATNEKLFF.

In this sample, this clone turned up a few times. This rearrangement joins TRBV7-9 to TRBJ2-7; TRBD1 agrees at 8 bases. V lost 2 bases, J lost 3 bases, and 6 bases stayed unmatched. This CDR3 has 15 residues. Germline CDR1 SEHNR, CDR2 FQNEAQ (reference sequence). The CDR3 sequence: CASSLTGQVFYEQYF. DNA for the CDR3: TGTGCCAGCAGCTTAACGGGACAGGTTTTCTACGAGCAGTACTTC.

The rearrangement links TRBV24-1 to TRBJ1-2; D is possibly TRBD1 (5 bases). Deletions cut 3 bases from V and 5 bases from J, with 12 bases between. Germline CDR1 is KGHDR and CDR2 is SFDVKD. The CDR3 extends over 14 amino acids. The CDR3 DNA follows: TGTGCCACCAGTGATCCCAATACAGGATATGGCTACACCTTC. This encodes CATSDPNTGYGYTF.

V usage is TRBV28 and J usage is TRBJ1-2; 8 positions agree with TRBD1. The CDR3 loop spans 13 amino acids. V shed 3 bases, J shed 4 bases, and the junction held 1 base outside the gene matches. The V gene's germline CDR1 is MDHEN and CDR2 SYDVKM. This chain's CDR3 is CASSFTGGYGYTF. The CDR3 DNA reads TGTGCCAGCAGTTTTACAGGGGGCTATGGCTACACCTTC.

The chain couples TRBV7-2 to TRBJ1-4; D uncertain. The CDR3 is 14 residues long. In germline, CDR1 is SGHTA, CDR2 FQGNSA. V lost 2 bases to trimming and J lost 4 bases, with 8 bases between them. CDR3 residues: CASSLIGVNEKLFF. DNA for the CDR3: TGTGCCAGCAGCTTAATCGGTGTTAATGAAAAACTGTTTTTT.

This chain joins TRBV7-3 and TRBJ2-1; D is possibly TRBD1 (5 bases). Germline V gene lookup returns CDR1 SGHTA and CDR2 FQGTGA. The CDR3 spans 13 residues. The V gene lost 6 bases and the J gene lost 7 bases, with 13 bases spanning the gap. CDR3 amino acids: CASSATAWNEQFF. Written as DNA, the CDR3 is TGTGCCAGCAGTGCGACAGCTTGGAATGAGCAGTTCTTC.

The chain combines TRBV27 with TRBJ2-1; TRBD1 is a possible D gene (6 bases). V was pared by 6 bases and J by 1 base, with 22 bases between. Germline-derived CDR1 and CDR2 are MNHEY and SMNVEV (reference sequence). The CDR3 contains 18 residues. The DNA of the CDR3 is TGTGCCAGCAGCCTGTTGCAGGGGAGCTCGGTGTCCTACAATGAGCAGTTCTTC. Translating gives CASSLLQGSSVSYNEQFF.

The chain carries TRBV6-5 and TRBJ1-2, with D perhaps TRBD1 (5 bases). With 2 bases removed from V and 3 bases from J, the gap between germline ends came to 7 bases. This CDR3 has 13 residues. Germline CDR1 reads MNHEY; CDR2 reads SVGAGI. The CDR3 coding sequence is TGTGCCAGCAGTTACGTCAGGGACTATGGCTACACCTTC. This sequence encodes CASSYVRDYGYTF.

In DNA, the CDR3 is TGTGCCACCAGTGATTCCCTCTGGGGGGGATTGAACACCGGGGAGCTGTTTTTT. It yields the protein CATSDSLWGGLNTGELFF. The chain joins TRBV24-1 to TRBJ2-2, with 7 bases matching TRBD2. This CDR3 spans 18 amino acids. With 2 bases clipped from V and 1 base from J, the junction kept 9 bases outside the gene matches. The germline CDR1 and CDR2 sequences are KGHDR and SFDVKD.

This chain joins TRBV7-2 and TRBJ2-3; 11 bases match TRBD2. J gave up 6 bases and V 1 base, and 6 bases lay outside the gene matches. The V gene's germline CDR1 is SGHTA and CDR2 FQGNSA. The CDR3 loop spans 16 amino acids. The DNA for the CDR3 is TGTGCCAGCAGCTTAGGTAGCGGGGGGGCCCGCGATACGCAGTATTTT. It specifies CASSLGSGGARDTQYF.

This chain joins TRBV19 and TRBJ1-4, with D possibly being TRBD1 (5 bases). CDR3 length equals 15 residues. Germline values: CDR1 LNHDA, CDR2 SQIVND (reference sequence). V was trimmed by 3 bases and J by 6 bases, leaving 14 bases between them. The CDR3 DNA reads as TGTGCCAGTAGTATTTCGTTACAGGTCCATGAAAAACTGTTTTTT. It translates to CASSISLQVHEKLFF. The variable domain in full, with the rest retrieved from reference TRBV19 and TRBJ1-4, is DGGITQSPKYLFRKEGQNVTLSCEQNLNHDAMYWYRQDPGQGLRLIYYSQIVNDFQKGDIAEGYSVSREKKESFPLTVTSAQKNPTAFYLCASSISLQVHEKLFFGSGTQLSVL.

The chain couples TRBV6-6 to TRBJ2-2; 8 bases line up with TRBD1. J gave up 5 bases and V 6 bases, and 8 bases lay outside the gene matches. The CDR3 extends over 15 amino acids. The germline gives CDR1 MNHNY, CDR2 SVGAGI (reference sequence). CDR3 nucleotide sequence: TGTGCCAGCAGCACAACAGGGGGTGGAACCGGGGAGCTGTTTTTT. It yields the protein CASSTTGGGTGELFF.

The chain carries TRBV5-6 and TRBJ1-4; 7 bases line up with TRBD1. Germline V gene lookup returns CDR1 SGHDT and CDR2 YYEEEE. The ends lost 5 bases at V and 7 bases at J; junction bases unmatched: 8. The CDR3 is 14 residues long. The DNA of the CDR3 is TGTGCCAGCAGTCCGGGACAGACGGGTGAAAAACTGTTTTTT. Encoded protein: CASSPGQTGEKLFF.

This chain uses TRBV7-7 with TRBJ2-3, with 12 bases fitting TRBD2. Germline V lookup: CDR1 SSHAT, CDR2 FNYEAQ (reference sequence). CDR3 size: 15 residues. With 3 bases clipped from V and 11 bases from J, the junction kept 9 bases outside the gene matches. CDR3 sequence reads: CASSLSWTSGAVQYF. The CDR3 coding sequence is TGTGCCAGCAGCTTGTCATGGACTAGCGGGGCAGTGCAGTATTTT.

The chain employs TRBV14 and TRBJ2-2; 12 positions agree with TRBD2. The V gene end was trimmed by 4 bases and the J gene end by 5 bases; junction bases not matched to a gene: 11. Per the germline V gene, CDR1 is SGHDN and CDR2 is FVKESK. This CDR3 has 18 residues. The chain's CDR3 is CASSLRLAGASGTGELFF. The CDR3 DNA follows: TGTGCCAGCAGCCTTAGACTAGCGGGAGCGTCGGGGACCGGGGAGCTGTTTTTT.

V usage is TRBV7-2 and J usage is TRBJ2-5; D may be TRBD2 (7 bases). The CDR3 contains 16 residues. CDR1 SGHTA and CDR2 FQGNSA come from the germline V gene. Trimming took off 6 bases at V and 2 bases at J, with 19 bases between the two ends. The CDR3 region has the DNA TGTGCCAGCAGTGGAATGGGGGGGCCGCGGCAAGAGACCCAGTACTTC. Translating it yields CASSGMGGPRQETQYF.

This chain joins TRBV28 and TRBJ1-1, with a tentative D call TRBD1 (5 bases). The CDR3 consists of 14 residues. The ends were cut back, 8 bases at V and 7 bases at J, with 20 bases in the middle. CDR1 and CDR2 from the germline V gene are MDHEN and SYDVKM. In nucleotides, the CDR3 is TGTGCCAGCCGCTTATCCGACAGTACTTTTGAAGCTTTCTTT. Translating it yields CASRLSDSTFEAFF.

About this clone: One junction end disagrees with the germline gene, perhaps due to a read error. The chain combines TRBV6-6 with TRBJ2-7, with TRBD2 matching over 8 bases. Per germline, CDR1 MNHNY and CDR2 SVGAGI (reference sequence). The CDR3 has 15 residues. CDR3 in DNA: TGTGCCAGCAGCCTCCTCCCTACTAGCGGAGCCGAGGAGTACTTC. Amino acid sequence: CASSLLPTSGAEEYF.